Listed below are T cell receptor beta chains from one sample, sequenced in a study of human T cells and chemical hapten exposure. From the RACE reads, TCRdb called clonotypes with MiXCR, one entry per CDR3 protein. The data show about 84,000 distinct CDR3 sequences, with more than 9% seen just once and less than 5% held by the top ten. This material consisted of whole blood, taken in connection with sensitization to the hapten diphenylcyclopropenone (DPC). Source of these receptors: a woman between 45 and 65 years old with alopecia areata. Some clones in this sample may be carry-over from other donors' samples. Each CDR3 is given with its conserved first and last residue. Fields, in order: CDR3 protein, V gene, J gene.

CSARDSGRVLGGEQYF	TRBV20-1	TRBJ2-7
CASSLYDRGDEQYF	TRBV5-1	TRBJ2-7
CASSYGTSVDTQYF	TRBV6-5	TRBJ2-3
CASDEPTSGRLDTQYF	TRBV2	TRBJ2-3
CSASPSVIQETQYF	TRBV20-1	TRBJ2-5
CASGTRPDTQYF	TRBV12-3/TRBV12-4	TRBJ2-3
CASRRESNTGELFF	TRBV28	TRBJ2-2
CASSIFYNQPQHF	TRBV19	TRBJ1-5
CASSLDRREQYF	TRBV11-2	TRBJ2-7
CATSNGNQPNQPQHF	TRBV15	TRBJ1-5
CASSVLATSYEQYF	TRBV9	TRBJ2-7
CASNGAGELFF	TRBV12-3/TRBV12-4	TRBJ2-2
CASRRGRPKRGYTF	TRBV21-1	TRBJ1-2
CASSLVAEDNEQFF	TRBV28	TRBJ2-1
CASSSMTSQETQYF	TRBV6-6	TRBJ2-5
CASRPRQGRTNRGIQPQHF	TRBV12-2	TRBJ1-5
CASSKNSPSGRVRNEQFF	TRBV12-3/TRBV12-4	TRBJ2-1
CASSLSSGNYEQYF	TRBV27	TRBJ2-7
CASGTGLYEQYF	TRBV28	TRBJ2-7
CASRTGSSNTDTQYF	TRBV7-2	TRBJ2-3
CASSFGSSGANVLTF	TRBV27	TRBJ2-6
CASSSAFRDTEAFF	TRBV12-3/TRBV12-4	TRBJ1-1
CASSLEGANTEAFF	TRBV7-2	TRBJ1-1
CASSPLMSGSVTYNEQFF	TRBV9	TRBJ2-1
CASSLVIVWGTANTGELFF	TRBV7-9	TRBJ2-2
CASSELAGKLAAYNEQFF	TRBV2	TRBJ2-1
CASSQDGDRQETQYF	TRBV4-2	TRBJ2-5
CATSDTSGGGNEQFF	TRBV24-1	TRBJ2-1
CASRASTNTGELFF	TRBV2	TRBJ2-2
CASSGSLSLNEKLFF	TRBV27	TRBJ1-4
CATSRGARSSYNEQFF	TRBV15	TRBJ2-1
CASSHRLESIYGYTF	TRBV3-1	TRBJ1-2
CASSPRTETYEQYF	TRBV27	TRBJ2-7
CASSLAGQSSYNSPLHF	TRBV7-6	TRBJ1-6
CASSNPGTPDSDTQYF	TRBV11-3	TRBJ2-3
CASSLDPAGVGEQYF	TRBV5-1	TRBJ2-7
CSVDPNNSEAFF	TRBV29-1	TRBJ1-1
CASSFAPERQTYEQYF	TRBV7-9	TRBJ2-7
CSAAKGQANTEAFF	TRBV20-1	TRBJ1-1
CASSLATSGTDTQYF	TRBV7-2	TRBJ2-3
CATSSGLGYEQYF	TRBV15	TRBJ2-7
CASNKQGMAQDTQYF	TRBV6-5	TRBJ2-3
CASSQEVAYNEQFF	TRBV3-1	TRBJ2-1
CASSDGRDVDEQYF	TRBV6-5	TRBJ2-7
CASSLGQGRVETQYF	TRBV5-4	TRBJ2-5
CASTRTGGNEQFF	TRBV28	TRBJ2-1
CAISEGTPVQETQYF	TRBV10-3	TRBJ2-5
CASSETGPTSGANVLTF	TRBV18	TRBJ2-6
CASSLAFGVYDSGNTIYF	TRBV7-9	TRBJ1-3
CSVEGARDRTYEQYF	TRBV29-1	TRBJ2-7
CASSEKLGSGRGSGELFF	TRBV6-1	TRBJ2-2
CASSLSIHEQYF	TRBV7-2	TRBJ2-7
CSAGQENYGYTF	TRBV29-1	TRBJ1-2
CASSSTAGGTSYEQYF	TRBV5-1	TRBJ2-7
CASSADRVGEQFF	TRBV4-3	TRBJ2-1